The present entry profiles one T cell receptor (beta chain) with its context. The data belong to a study of cytomegalovirus exposure and HLA in healthy donors. PCR was performed using 60 Vbeta and 13 Jbeta primers. Libraries were prepared by immunoSEQ multiplex PCR; TCRdb keeps only in-frame clonotypes and omits some of them. This table holds 150,000 to 200,000 clones, roughly four fifths found once. This sequence originates from a woman aged 30 to 39 in good health and CMV-seropositive. The material sequenced was PBMCs.

The CDR3, as DNA: TGCGCCAGCAGCCCGGGGACAGGGGCGTACGAGCAGTACTTC. It translates to CASSPGTGAYEQYF. The chain links TRBV5-1 to TRBJ2-7, with TRBD1 identical over 10 bases. The V segment lost 4 bases and the J segment 4 bases; nucleotides outside the gene matches: 5. This CDR3 has 14 residues. The germline V gene has CDR1 SGHRS and CDR2 YFSETQ.